This T cell receptor (beta chain) is from a study of blood T cell repertoires in COVID-19. As for the study in general: Sites in the United States, Italy and Spain provided acute and convalescent COVID-19 samples.

Trimming stripped 3 bases from V and 5 bases from J, with 13 bases between. The CDR3 is made up of 14 amino acids. CDR1 and CDR2 (germline): KGHSH, LQKENI. This table comes from immunoSEQ multiplex PCR, and its TCRdb copy is limited to in-frame clones, with some not included. In the table there are roughly 190,000 clones, approximately 90% of which are singletons. The sample taken for sequencing was peripheral blood. The chain uses TRBV18 and TRBJ1-2, with D uncertain. The TCR sequence derives from a man aged 18 to 30 with active or convalescent COVID-19. As DNA, the CDR3 is TGTGCCAGCTCACCTGACCCTGGAGGATATGGCTACACCTTC. Translated: CASSPDPGGYGYTF.